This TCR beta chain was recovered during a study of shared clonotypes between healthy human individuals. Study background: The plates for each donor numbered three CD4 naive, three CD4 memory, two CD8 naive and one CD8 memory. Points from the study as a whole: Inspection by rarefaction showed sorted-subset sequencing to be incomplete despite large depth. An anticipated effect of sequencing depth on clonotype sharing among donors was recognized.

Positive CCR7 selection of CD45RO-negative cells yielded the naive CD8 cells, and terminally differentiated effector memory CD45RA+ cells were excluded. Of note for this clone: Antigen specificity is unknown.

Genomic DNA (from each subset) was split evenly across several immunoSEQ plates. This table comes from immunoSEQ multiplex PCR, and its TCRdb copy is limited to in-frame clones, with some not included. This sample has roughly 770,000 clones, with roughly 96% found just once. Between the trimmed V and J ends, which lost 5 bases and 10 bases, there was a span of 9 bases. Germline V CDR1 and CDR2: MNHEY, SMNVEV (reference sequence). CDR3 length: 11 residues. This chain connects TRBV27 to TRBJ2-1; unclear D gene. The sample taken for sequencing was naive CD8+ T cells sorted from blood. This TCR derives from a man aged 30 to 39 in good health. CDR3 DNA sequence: TGTGCCAGCAGTCCGCCCCCGGAGCAGTTCTTC. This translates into CASSPPPEQFF.